Shown below are 27 T cell receptor beta chains from a single sample sequenced in a study of blood T cell repertoires in COVID-19. Only in-frame clones appear in the TCRdb table, and some are missing; sequencing was by immunoSEQ multiplex PCR. The sample yields roughly 100,000 clones, 65% to 90% seen once. The sample was peripheral blood. The source is an elderly woman with acute or convalescent COVID-19.

This sequence joins TRBV5-5 and TRBJ2-2; tentatively, D is TRBD1 (6 bases). Germline V lookup: CDR1 SGHKS, CDR2 YYEKEE (reference sequence). The V end lost 2 bases, the J end lost 7 bases, and 18 bases lay between the germline ends. The length of the CDR3 is 16 residues. CDR3 nucleotide sequence: TGTGCCAGCAGCTTTGGCTCAGGGGTAATGGGCGGGGAGCTGTTTTTT. It translates to CASSFGSGVMGGELFF.

This clone has a single count. This chain joins TRBV6-5 and TRBJ1-2, with D possibly matching TRBD1 (6 bases). The CDR3 extends over 15 amino acids. Germline CDR1 reads MNHEY; CDR2 reads SVGAGI. V was cut by 4 bases and J by 7 bases, with 19 bases left in between. This CDR3 reads CASSSNMGGAGGYTF. The CDR3 bases are TGTGCCAGCAGTTCCAACATGGGGGGGGCTGGTGGCTACACCTTC.

The rearrangement uses TRBV6-6 and TRBJ1-6; 10 bases map to TRBD1. Germline assignment: CDR1 MNHNY and CDR2 SVGAGI (reference sequence). CDR3 size: 17 residues. The junction had 5 bases not matched to a gene; V was cut back by 6 bases and J by 0 bases. The CDR3 coding sequence is TGTGCCAGCAGACGACAGGGGGCGAGCTCCTATAATTCACCCCTCCACTTT. Protein: CASRRQGASSYNSPLHF.

The V and J genes are TRBV5-4 and TRBJ2-1; TRBD2 might be the D (6 bases). The germline V gene encodes CDR1 SGHNT and CDR2 YYREEE (reference sequence). The CDR3 totals 15 residues. V lost 3 bases to trimming and J lost 4 bases, with 14 bases between them. The CDR3 nucleotides read TGTGCCAGCAGCTCCGGGGGTGGGATATACAATGAGCAGTTCTTC. Residues: CASSSGGGIYNEQFF.

This chain connects TRBV5-1 to TRBJ2-5; D possibly corresponds to TRBD1 (7 bases). Trimming removed 3 bases from V and 5 bases from J, with 11 bases in between. Germline loops: CDR1 SGHRS, CDR2 YFSETQ. The CDR3 covers 13 residues. The DNA for the CDR3 is TGCGCCAGCAGCTGGACAGGAGGGGAGACCCAGTACTTC. Residues: CASSWTGGETQYF.

This clone was recorded only once. The chain carries TRBV5-4 and TRBJ2-3; 7 bases match TRBD2. In germline, CDR1 is SGHNT, CDR2 YYREEE (reference sequence). The CDR3 totals 15 residues. V was clipped by 4 bases and J by 3 bases; unmatched bases: 8. The CDR3: CASSGGGRETDTQYF. In nucleotides, the CDR3 is TGTGCCAGCAGCGGGGGAGGGCGGGAGACAGATACGCAGTATTTT.

This clone has a handful of counts. The CDR3 bases are TGTGCCAGCCAAACTAGCAGCCTCACAGATGAGCAGTTCTTC. Translated, it gives CASQTSSLTDEQFF. This chain links TRBV4-2 with TRBJ2-1, with a possible D match to TRBD2 (6 bases). CDR1 and CDR2 (germline): LGHNA, YNFKEQ. The ends were cut back, 8 bases at V and 8 bases at J, with 19 bases in the middle. The CDR3 has 14 residues.

The rearrangement joins TRBV7-9 to TRBJ2-7; 7 bases match TRBD1. V lost 5 bases to trimming and J lost 6 bases; unmatched junction nucleotides: 10. Germline V gives CDR1 SEHNR, CDR2 FQNEAQ (reference sequence). The CDR3 is 14 amino acids. The CDR3 DNA sequence: TGTGCCAGCAGCGCAAAGACAGGGCAGTTCGAGCAGTACTTC. This encodes CASSAKTGQFEQYF.

The chain couples TRBV7-9 to TRBJ2-5; D not resolved. The ends were cut back, 5 bases at V and 2 bases at J, with 12 bases in the middle. This CDR3 is 14 amino acids long. CDR1 is SEHNR and CDR2 is FQNEAQ in the germline V gene (reference sequence). CDR3 sequence: CASSTEARQETQYF. DNA for the CDR3: TGTGCCAGCAGCACGGAAGCCAGGCAAGAGACCCAGTACTTC.

This chain connects TRBV3-1 (or the pseudogene TRBV3-2) to TRBJ1-1; TRBD1 aligns across 7 bases. The germline CDR1 and CDR2 sequences are LGHDT and YNNKEL (reference sequence). The trim removed 6 bases at V and 8 bases at J, leaving 12 bases unmatched. The CDR3 is 14 amino acids. This chain's CDR3 is CASRADRFNEEAFF. DNA of the CDR3: TGTGCCAGCAGAGCGGACAGGTTCAACGAGGAAGCTTTCTTT.

The genes are TRBV2 and TRBJ2-5; 8 bases map to TRBD2. V lost 5 bases, J lost 4 bases, and 3 bases stayed unmatched. CDR1 SNHLY and CDR2 FYNNEI come from the germline V gene. The CDR3 covers 13 residues. The CDR3 DNA sequence: TGTGCCAGCAGTCTCGCGGGGGGAGAGACCCAGTACTTC. Translation gives CASSLAGGETQYF. Supplemented by reference TRBV2 and TRBJ2-5, the full variable domain reads EPEVTQTPSHQVTQMGQEVILRCVPISNHLYFYWYRQILGQKVEFLVSFYNNEISEKSEIFDDQFSVERPDGSNFTLKIRSTKLEDSAMYFCASSLAGGETQYFGPGTRLLVL.

This clone was counted once. The rearrangement uses TRBV5-6 and TRBJ1-2; TRBD1 agrees at 12 bases. The CDR3 has 17 amino acids. In germline, CDR1 is SGHDT, CDR2 YYEEEE. Trimming cost V 2 bases and J 3 bases; bases outside gene matches: 8. The CDR3 loop is CASSFGTGGLLDYGYTF. CDR3 DNA: TGTGCCAGCAGCTTCGGGACAGGGGGCTTACTCGACTATGGCTACACCTTC.

The chain recombines TRBV3-1 (or the pseudogene TRBV3-2) with TRBJ1-2; TRBD1 matches at 11 bases. Trimming cost V 2 bases and J 7 bases; bases outside gene matches: 6. The CDR3 totals 15 residues. The germline V gene encodes CDR1 LGHDT and CDR2 YNNKEL (reference sequence). The CDR3 nucleotides read TGTGCCAGCAGCCAACCGGGACAGGGGGGATCTGGCTACACCTTC. This translates into CASSQPGQGGSGYTF.

The chain is built from TRBV29-1 and TRBJ1-1; D is uncertain. The V and J ends lost 7 bases and 4 bases respectively, with 10 bases between them. The CDR3 totals 11 residues. Germline assignment: CDR1 SQVTM and CDR2 ANQGSEA. The CDR3 coding sequence is TGCAGCGCACTGGAGGGCACTGAAGCTTTCTTT. It translates to CSALEGTEAFF. Filled out from reference TRBV29-1 and TRBJ1-1, the complete variable domain reads SAVISQKPSRDICQRGTSLTIQCQVDSQVTMMFWYRQQPGQSLTLIATANQGSEATYESGFVIDKFPISRPNLTFSTLTVSNMSPEDSSIYLCSALEGTEAFFGQGTRLTVV.

Only a few counts were recorded for this clone. The rearrangement uses TRBV6-5 and TRBJ1-5; TRBD1 matches at 8 bases. Germline assignment: CDR1 MNHEY and CDR2 SVGAGI. The CDR3 length is 15 residues. V dropped 4 bases and J dropped 3; count of bases not matched to a gene: 5. The DNA of the CDR3 is TGTGCCAGCAGTTCTCGACAGGGGACCAATCAGCCCCAGCATTTT. This encodes CASSSRQGTNQPQHF.

This clone was counted only a few times. The chain carries TRBV9 and TRBJ1-2; 9 bases are a match to TRBD1. The ends lost 0 bases at V and 8 bases at J; junction bases unmatched: 11. There are 16 residues in the CDR3. In germline, CDR1 is SGDLS, CDR2 YYNGEE. CDR3 residues: CASSVGEGDRVRGYTF. CDR3 DNA: TGTGCCAGCAGCGTAGGGGAAGGGGACAGGGTGAGGGGCTACACCTTC.

The CDR3 sequence is CASSHGGAGEQYF. The CDR3 DNA reads TGTGCCAGCAGCCATGGGGGGGCTGGCGAGCAGTACTTC. This chain connects TRBV3-1 (or the pseudogene TRBV3-2) to TRBJ2-7, with D perhaps TRBD2 (7 bases). V shed 3 bases and J shed 6 bases, with 12 bases lying between them. CDR3 length: 13 residues. The V gene's germline CDR1 is LGHDT and CDR2 YNNKEL (reference sequence).

The rearrangement uses TRBV5-1 and TRBJ1-2, with D unclear. V lost 5 bases to trimming and J lost 7 bases, with 15 bases between them. The CDR3 extends over 13 amino acids. CDR1 is SGHRS, CDR2 YFSETQ, per germline. CDR3 DNA: TGCGCCAGCAGAGAGTTTAGGAGTGGTGGCTACACCTTC. Translating gives CASREFRSGGYTF.

This clone was seen more than once but under ten times. The rearrangement links TRBV5-1 to TRBJ2-7, with a tentative D call TRBD2 (6 bases). In germline, CDR1 is SGHRS, CDR2 YFSETQ. This CDR3 has 14 residues. Trimming left V 0 bases short and J 3 bases short, with 10 bases between. The CDR3 bases are TGCGCCAGCAGCTTGGGCGGGGTTAACTACGAGCAGTACTTC. This translates into CASSLGGVNYEQYF.

The gene calls are TRBV7-9 and TRBJ1-2; D remains unclear. The V end was cut by 5 bases, the J end by 4 bases, with 8 bases between. Germline V gene sequence: CDR1 SEHNR, CDR2 FQNEAQ (reference sequence). CDR3 length: 12 amino acids. The CDR3 loop reads CASSGSIYGYTF. In DNA form, the CDR3 reads TGTGCCAGCAGCGGCTCGATCTATGGCTACACCTTC.

J is TRBJ2-5 and V is TRBV13, with D maybe TRBD1 (5 bases). Germline CDR1 is PRHDT and CDR2 is FYEKMQ (reference sequence). The CDR3 has 13 amino acids. The V and J ends lost 0 bases and 4 bases respectively, with 6 bases between them. This chain's CDR3 is CASSLGDRETQYF. DNA for the CDR3: TGTGCCAGCAGCTTAGGCGACAGAGAGACCCAGTACTTC.

The chain recombines TRBV19 with TRBJ2-6, with TRBD1 matching over 7 bases. With V trimmed by 6 bases and J by 2 bases, 4 bases remained unmatched. The CDR3 length is 15 residues. The germline gives CDR1 LNHDA, CDR2 SQIVND (reference sequence). Written as DNA, the CDR3 is TGTGCCAGTAGCTCAACAGGGGCTGGGGCCAACGTCCTGACTTTC. Translated, it gives CASSSTGAGANVLTF. Full variable domain (missing parts from reference TRBV19 and TRBJ2-6): DGGITQSPKYLFRKEGQNVTLSCEQNLNHDAMYWYRQDPGQGLRLIYYSQIVNDFQKGDIAEGYSVSREKKESFPLTVTSAQKNPTAFYLCASSSTGAGANVLTFGAGSRLTVL.

The genes are TRBV27 and TRBJ2-2, with 12 bases identical to TRBD1. The CDR3 contains 17 residues. CDR1 is MNHEY, CDR2 SMNVEV, per germline (reference sequence). Germline trimming cut 2 bases from V and 7 bases from J; bases unmatched to any gene: 8. CDR3: CASSLAGTGGIIGELFF. Here the CDR3 DNA reads TGTGCCAGCAGTTTAGCTGGGACAGGGGGCATAATCGGGGAGCTGTTTTTT.

This clone was recorded once. The DNA of the CDR3 is TGTGCCACCCGATTTGGAAGCGGGGGGCCGAAGTCCTCTGGGGCCAACGTCCTGACTTTC. Protein: CATRFGSGGPKSSGANVLTF. This chain links TRBV2 with TRBJ2-6, with 9 bases lining up with TRBD2. The CDR3 length is 20 residues. The germline CDR1 and CDR2 sequences are SNHLY and FYNNEI. Trimming took 10 bases from V and 0 from J; bases not matched to a gene: 19. Full variable domain (remainder filled in from reference TRBV2 and TRBJ2-6): EPEVTQTPSHQVTQMGQEVILRCVPISNHLYFYWYRQILGQKVEFLVSFYNNEISEKSEIFDDQFSVERPDGSNFTLKIRSTKLEDSAMYFCATRFGSGGPKSSGANVLTFGAGSRLTVL.

The CDR3 sequence is CASSLGGRKNTEAFF. As DNA, the CDR3 is TGTGCCAGCAGCTTAGGGGGCCGCAAGAACACTGAAGCTTTCTTT. The rearrangement uses TRBV11-2 and TRBJ1-1; tentative D call: TRBD1 (5 bases). Trimming took off 1 base at V and 1 base at J, with 10 bases between the two ends. Germline V gives CDR1 SGHAT, CDR2 FQNNGV. CDR3 length: 15 amino acids. The entire variable domain, with the rest obtained from reference TRBV11-2 and TRBJ1-1, is as follows: EAGVAQSPRYKIIEKRQSVAFWCNPISGHATLYWYQQILGQGPKLLIQFQNNGVVDDSQLPKDRFSAERLKGVDSTLKIQPAKLEDSAVYLCASSLGGRKNTEAFFGQGTRLTVV.

The chain has TRBV18 and TRBJ1-4, with D tentatively TRBD1 (5 bases). V gave up 5 bases and J gave up 0 bases, with 25 bases separating them. This CDR3 has 20 amino acids. Germline V gives CDR1 KGHSH, CDR2 LQKENI. The CDR3 DNA reads as TGTGCCAGCTCAATCGACAGATTATCAAGCTCATCTGCAACTAATGAAAAACTGTTTTTT. This gives the protein CASSIDRLSSSSATNEKLFF.

This clone was recorded a few times. The chain recombines TRBV5-6 with TRBJ1-5; a possible D gene is TRBD1 (5 bases). The CDR3 is 16 amino acids. Germline CDR1 SGHDT, CDR2 YYEEEE. V was clipped by 0 bases and J by 2 bases, with 12 bases between them. This CDR3 is CASSLGTDKGNQPQHF. The CDR3 region has the DNA TGTGCCAGCAGCTTGGGGACGGACAAGGGCAATCAGCCCCAGCATTTT.